This is a list of T cell receptor beta chains from one sample in a study of cytomegalovirus exposure and HLA in healthy donors. Sequencing was performed with immunoSEQ multiplex PCR; in TCRdb, only in-frame clones are kept and a portion is missing. The table lists some 250,000 clones, roughly 91% of them singletons. Material for sequencing was PBMCs. These receptors were collected from a woman between 25 and 40 years old in good health and CMV-seronegative. CDR3s include the opening cysteine and the closing phenylalanine or tryptophan. A D gene is named only where the DNA matches it firmly. The size field is filled for only some rows; it gives once, few, many or a size class.

TRBJ2-5,TRBD1,TRBV29-1,.,TGCAGCGTTGAACGGGGTCCGGGCCCGGGGACAGGGGTACAAGAGACCCAGTACTTC,CSVERGPGPGTGVQETQYF
TRBJ2-3,.,TRBV10-3,.,TGTGCCATCAGGTCAGACGCAAGCACAGATACGCAGTATTTT,CAIRSDASTDTQYF
TRBJ1-1,.,TRBV27,.,TGTGCCAGCAGCCGTGCTATGAACACTGAAGCTTTCTTT,CASSRAMNTEAFF
TRBJ2-7,.,TRBV19,.,TGTGCCAGTAGTATTGGTGTGCGGGGCGAGCAGTACTTC,CASSIGVRGEQYF
TRBJ2-7,TRBD1,TRBV6-5,.,TGTGCCAGCAGTTACTCGTTCACAGGGGGAAAAGTCGCGCAGTACTTC,CASSYSFTGGKVAQYF
TRBJ2-7,TRBD1,TRBV6-1,once,TGTGCCAGCAGTGAAGGACACAGGGGGCTCGCCTACGAGCAGTACTTC,CASSEGHRGLAYEQYF
TRBJ1-5,TRBD1,TRBV5-6,.,TGTGCCAGCAGCTCCGGGACAGGCGAAGGGGGCAATCAGCCCCAGCATTTT,CASSSGTGEGGNQPQHF
TRBJ2-1,.,TRBV14,.,TGTGCCAGCAGCCAAGATGGGGCTAGCTTCTACAATGAGCAGTTCTTC,CASSQDGASFYNEQFF
TRBJ2-5,TRBD2,TRBV5-6,once,TGTGCCAGCAGCCCGGACGAGCGGGAGGTACGAGAGACCCAGTACTTC,CASSPDEREVRETQYF
TRBJ2-7,TRBD2,TRBV4-3,.,TGCGCCAGCAGCCAATACGAGGGAGGGTCTGGCGAGCAGTACTTC,CASSQYEGGSGEQYF
TRBJ2-1,.,TRBV5-1,.,TGCGCCAGCAGCCACGGGAGCTACAATGAGCAGTTCTTC,CASSHGSYNEQFF
TRBJ2-5,.,TRBV30,.,TGTGCCTGGAGTGTAGGGGAGACCCAGTACTTC,CAWSVGETQYF
TRBJ2-1,TRBD2,TRBV9,.,TGTGCCAGCAGCGTTCTAGCGGGAGGTACTAACAATGAGCAGTTCTTC,CASSVLAGGTNNEQFF
TRBJ2-7,TRBD2,TRBV5-4,.,TGTGCCAGCAGCTTGGGTGGGACTAGCGGGAGCCGGGAGCAGTACTTC,CASSLGGTSGSREQYF
TRBJ2-1,.,TRBV4-1,.,TGCGCCAGCAGCCAATATCAGGCTATACGGGACCGACCGAGGAATGAGCAGTTCTTC,CASSQYQAIRDRPRNEQFF
TRBJ2-7,.,TRBV21-1,.,TGTGCCAGCAGCAAAGTCTGCGAGCAGTACTTC,CASSKVCEQYF
TRBJ2-2,.,TRBV2,.,TGTGCCAGCACCCCTGACACCGGGGAGCTGTTTTTT,CASTPDTGELFF
TRBJ2-3,TRBD2,TRBV4-1,.,TGCGCCAGCAGCCAAGAAGGGACTAGCGGGGAAACAGATACGCAGTATTTT,CASSQEGTSGETDTQYF
TRBJ1-1,.,TRBV5-6,once,TGTGCCAGCAGCCTGGAGGGGCATCGGGCTTTCTTT,CASSLEGHRAFF
TRBJ1-5,TRBD1,TRBV15,.,TGTGCCACAGGGACAGGGTACGGCAATCAGCCCCAGCATTTT,CATGTGYGNQPQHF
TRBJ1-5,.,TRBV19,.,TGTGCCAGTAGTACGGGACAAAAGAATCAGCCCCAGCATTTT,CASSTGQKNQPQHF
TRBJ1-5,.,TRBV4-1,.,TGCGCCAGCAGCCAAGATATGACGCAGCCCCAGCATTTT,CASSQDMTQPQHF
TRBJ2-1,.,TRBV4-1,.,TGCGCCAGCAGCCAAGTGGGGCCAGGGACGGGGAATGAGCAGTTCTTC,CASSQVGPGTGNEQFF
TRBJ2-3,.,TRBV27,.,TGTGCCAGCAGTCCACGTATTCTAGGGTTGGAGCAGTATTTT,CASSPRILGLEQYF
TRBJ2-3,.,TRBV5-1,once,TGCGCCAGCAGCTTTGGGGGGCCTGCAGATACGCAGTATTTT,CASSFGGPADTQYF
TRBJ1-1,TRBD1,TRBV28,.,TGTGCCAGCGGCCAAGGGGGCGGCTCTCCTGAAGCTTTCTTT,CASGQGGGSPEAFF
TRBJ1-2,.,TRBV4-3,.,TGCGCCAGCAGCCAAGTGGAAGGGTTCGGCTACACCTTC,CASSQVEGFGYTF
TRBJ2-5,TRBD2,TRBV18,.,TGTGCCAGCTCACCCATGGCTAGCGGGAGCTGGCAAGAGACCCAGTACTTC,CASSPMASGSWQETQYF
TRBJ1-4,TRBD1,TRBV5-6,.,TGTGCCAGCAGTTTTCGACAGGGGGTTGAAAAACTGTTTTTT,CASSFRQGVEKLFF
TRBJ1-2,.,TRBV7-8,.,TGTGCCAGCAGCTTAAGTTCGGGGAACTATGGCTACACCTTC,CASSLSSGNYGYTF
TRBJ2-7,TRBD1,TRBV6-5,.,TGTGCCAGCACCGGACAGGGGGCCTTCTACGAGCAGTACTTC,CASTGQGAFYEQYF
TRBJ1-4,.,TRBV27,few,TGTGCCAGCAGTCCACGGGTCGGTTACATGTTTTTT,CASSPRVGYMFF
TRBJ2-5,.,TRBV28,.,TGTGCCAGCAGTACTCTTGAGACCCAGTACTTC,CASSTLETQYF
TRBJ2-5,TRBD1,TRBV6-1,.,TGTGCCAGCACACAGGGGCCTAAAGAGACCCAGTACTTC,CASTQGPKETQYF
TRBJ2-7,TRBD1,TRBV6-1,.,TGTGCCAGCAGGCGGGGACAGGGGGCCTACGAGCAGTACTTC,CASRRGQGAYEQYF
TRBJ2-7,.,TRBV28,.,TGTGCCAGCAGGGGGAATTTCTACGAGCAGTACTTC,CASRGNFYEQYF
TRBJ2-4,.,TRBV5-1,.,TGCGCCAGCAGCTTCTTAGCGGCACCCAAAAACATTCAGTACTTC,CASSFLAAPKNIQYF
TRBJ2-7,.,TRBV6-1,.,TGTGCCAGCAGTGATTCATGGGAGCAGTACTTC,CASSDSWEQYF
TRBJ2-2,TRBD2,TRBV7-3,.,TGTGCCAGCAGCTACGGACTAGTCACCGGGGAGCTGTTTTTT,CASSYGLVTGELFF
TRBJ2-7,.,TRBV27,.,TGTGCCAGCAGTCTGTCCCGCTATGAGACCTACGAGCAGTACTTC,CASSLSRYETYEQYF
TRBJ2-1,TRBD2,TRBV7-3,.,TGTGCCAGCAGCTTAGGACTAGCGGGAGGACTGGGGGGTGAGCAGTTCTTC,CASSLGLAGGLGGEQFF
TRBJ1-2,.,TRBV28,.,TGTGCCAGCAGTTTTCCAAACTATGGCTACACCTTC,CASSFPNYGYTF
TRBJ2-4,.,TRBV4-1,.,TGCGCCAGCAGTCATCCTAGTGGGGGGCAATTGATTCAGTACTTC,CASSHPSGGQLIQYF
TRBJ1-1,TRBD1,TRBV7-9,once,TGTGCCAGCAGCCTTACAGGGGGCTCAATGAACACTGAAGCTTTCTTT,CASSLTGGSMNTEAFF
TRBJ2-1,.,TRBV2,.,TGTGCCAGCAGTGAAGTCGTATACAATGAGCAGTTCTTC,CASSEVVYNEQFF
TRBJ2-7,TRBD1,TRBV11-3,.,TGTGCCAGCGGGACAGGGGGATCTGAGCAGTACTTC,CASGTGGSEQYF
TRBJ2-7,TRBD2,TRBV27,once,TGTGCCAGCAGTTTTTACCCACCGGGACTAGCGGGAGGTGAGCAGTACTTC,CASSFYPPGLAGGEQYF
TRBJ2-5,.,TRBV6-5,.,TGTGCCAGCAGTTACTCGGGTTGGGAGACCCAGTACTTC,CASSYSGWETQYF
TRBJ2-3,.,TRBV5-1,.,TGCGCCAGCAGCTTTGGGCCCTACCGACAGAAAGCTAACACAGATACGCAGTATTTT,CASSFGPYRQKANTDTQYF
TRBJ1-1,.,TRBV5-6,once,TGTGCCAGCAGCTTGGGCACACGAGGGACTGAAGCTTTCTTT,CASSLGTRGTEAFF
TRBJ2-7,.,TRBV29-1,.,TGCAGCGTTGAGTCTAGCGCACACGGGTCCTACGAGCAGTACTTC,CSVESSAHGSYEQYF
TRBJ1-1,.,TRBV29-1,.,TGCAGCGTTGATTCGGTAACTGAAGCTTTCTTT,CSVDSVTEAFF
TRBJ2-3,TRBD2,TRBV7-2,.,TGTGCCAGCAGCTCGGGACTAGCAGCAGATACGCAGTATTTT,CASSSGLAADTQYF
TRBJ2-3,.,TRBV7-6,once,TGTGCCAGCAGCTTAGTAGACAGATCTAGCACAGATACGCAGTATTTT,CASSLVDRSSTDTQYF